This TCR beta chain derives from a study of blood T cells in healthy people across ages. Study-wide context: Researchers report that template switching captured about one barcoded beta molecule per two T cells.

Of note for this clonotype: Its antigen is as yet unknown.

A second PCR, run for roughly 7 to 12 cycles, used a sample-barcoded 5' primer plus a J-beta primer mix. TCRdb passed the 5' RACE reads through MiXCR, listing each CDR3 protein once. The data hold approximately 780,000 distinct CDR3 sequences, with roughly 25% observed a single time. General observations from the study: For the donors, CMV status was unknown and possibly confounded expanded clonotype changes.

The CDR3 consists of 15 residues. Germline assignment: CDR1 SEHNR and CDR2 FQNEAQ (reference sequence). Trimming at V came to 6 bases and at J to 5 bases, leaving 9 bases not matched to a gene. These data are also associated with another study on T cells of mothers and their children.

This chain uses TRBV7-9 with TRBJ1-4; 7 nucleotides match TRBD1. The source of this sequence is a boy younger than 18 in good health. The sequenced sample consisted of blood. The CDR3 coding sequence is TGTGCCAGCAGTCTAACGGGACAGCAAAATGAAAAACTGTTTTTT. This gives the protein CASSLTGQQNEKLFF.